A single sample is the source of the 14 T cell receptor beta chains below, sequenced in a study of cytomegalovirus exposure and HLA in healthy donors. The PCR made use of 60 Vbeta and 13 Jbeta primers. Assay: immunoSEQ multiplex PCR; the TCRdb copy retains only in-frame clones and omits some. The data show nearly 110,000 clones, around 85% seen once. Material for sequencing was PBMCs. The receptors here all came from a man aged 25 to 40 in good health and CMV-seronegative.

The chain couples TRBV9 to TRBJ2-7; 13 nucleotides agree with TRBD2. V dropped 0 bases and J dropped 5; count of bases not matched to a gene: 2. This CDR3 contains 15 residues. The germline CDR1 and CDR2 sequences are SGDLS and YYNGEE. CDR3: CASSVGTSGSHEQYF. In DNA, the CDR3 is TGTGCCAGCAGCGTAGGGACTAGCGGGAGCCACGAGCAGTACTTC. Combining the CDR3 with reference TRBV9 and TRBJ2-7 gives the whole variable domain DSGVTQTPKHLITATGQRVTLRCSPRSGDLSVYWYQQSLDQGLQFLIQYYNGEERAKGNILERFSAQQFPDLHSELNLSSLELGDSALYFCASSVGTSGSHEQYFGPGTRLTVT.

The chain combines TRBV18 with TRBJ1-4, with D perhaps TRBD1 (5 bases). Trimming left V 5 bases short and J 7 bases short, with 17 bases between. CDR3 size: 15 residues. The germline CDR1 and CDR2 sequences are KGHSH and LQKENI. DNA of the CDR3: TGTGCCAGCTCAGAGCAGGGCCTGGTCGGTGAAAAACTGTTTTTT. This gives the protein CASSEQGLVGEKLFF.

The gene calls are TRBV5-6 and TRBJ2-3; a weak D match, TRBD1 (6 bases). Germline CDR1 is SGHDT and CDR2 is YYEEEE. Trimming stripped 5 bases from V and 6 bases from J, with 7 bases between. The CDR3 covers 11 residues. The CDR3 bases are TGTGCCAGCAGTGGGGGCGATACGCAGTATTTT. Translation gives CASSGGDTQYF.

Remarks on this clone: The same CDR3 can be traced to other DNA sequences in this sample. The chain employs TRBV11-2 and TRBJ2-7; D ambiguous. The ends were cut back, 1 base at V and 1 base at J, with 8 bases in the middle. The CDR3 covers 14 residues. Germline loops: CDR1 SGHAT, CDR2 FQNNGV. For the CDR3, the DNA is TGTGCCAGCAGCTTAGGCACGGGTTCCTACGAGCAGTACTTC. Its protein is CASSLGTGSYEQYF.

The chain links TRBV10-1 to TRBJ2-2, with 9 bases aligning to TRBD2. Germline V CDR1 and CDR2: WNHNN, SYGVQD (reference sequence). Losses at the gene ends were 4 bases for V and 4 bases for J; bases not matched to a gene: 7. CDR3 size: 16 residues. The CDR3 loop reads CASSAVAGDFTGELFF. For the CDR3, the DNA is TGCGCCAGCAGTGCCGTAGCGGGAGATTTCACCGGGGAGCTGTTTTTT.

A few counts support this clone. The chain recombines TRBV18 with TRBJ2-7, with 8 positions matching TRBD2. V gave up 3 bases and J gave up 2 bases; unmatched junction bases: 0. CDR3 size: 13 residues. CDR1 is KGHSH, CDR2 LQKENI, per germline. As DNA, the CDR3 is TGTGCCAGCTCACCTAGCGGGACCTACGAGCAGTACTTC. It specifies CASSPSGTYEQYF.

The chain employs TRBV28 and TRBJ1-5, with unresolved D. The germline CDR1 and CDR2 sequences are MDHEN and SYDVKM. Between the trimmed V and J ends, which lost 4 bases and 2 bases, there was a span of 12 bases. The CDR3 consists of 15 residues. This CDR3 is CASSWRESGNQPQHF. The CDR3 nucleotides are TGTGCCAGCAGTTGGCGGGAGAGTGGCAATCAGCCCCAGCATTTT. Full variable domain (rest looked up from reference TRBV28 and TRBJ1-5): DVKVTQSSRYLVKRTGEKVFLECVQDMDHENMFWYRQDPGLGLRLIYFSYDVKMKEKGDIPEGYSVSREKKERFSLILESASTNQTSMYLCASSWRESGNQPQHFGDGTRLSIL.

The chain couples TRBV27 to TRBJ2-5; D might be TRBD1 (5 bases). Trimming removed 3 bases from V and 5 bases from J, with 13 bases in between. The CDR3 spans 14 residues. Germline loops: CDR1 MNHEY, CDR2 SMNVEV (reference sequence). The CDR3 DNA sequence: TGTGCCAGCAGTTTTCCCGGACACGGCGAGACCCAGTACTTC. This encodes CASSFPGHGETQYF.

The chain combines TRBV7-2 with TRBJ1-3; D perhaps matches TRBD1 (6 bases). Trimming took 3 bases from V and 7 from J, leaving 7 bases between them. Germline V gene sequence: CDR1 SGHTA, CDR2 FQGNSA. The CDR3 runs 12 residues. DNA for the CDR3: TGTGCCAGCAGCTTTCAGGGGAACACCATATATTTT. This sequence encodes CASSFQGNTIYF. The full variable domain, rest sourced from reference TRBV7-2 and TRBJ1-3, is GAGVSQSPSNKVTEKGKDVELRCDPISGHTALYWYRQSLGQGLEFLIYFQGNSAPDKSGLPSDRFSAERTGGSVSTLTIQRTQQEDSAVYLCASSFQGNTIYFGEGSWLTVV.

The CDR3 spells CASNQGLGTEAFF. The CDR3 DNA sequence: TGCGCCAGCAATCAGGGGCTCGGCACTGAAGCTTTCTTT. The rearrangement links TRBV5-1 to TRBJ1-1; D perhaps matches TRBD1 (6 bases). The CDR3 spans 13 residues. From germline, CDR1 is SGHRS and CDR2 YFSETQ. V lost 6 bases to trimming and J lost 4 bases, with 13 bases between them.

The chain links TRBV5-1 to TRBJ1-1; 7 bases are shared with TRBD1. The CDR3 is 16 amino acids. Germline lookup yields CDR1 SGHRS and CDR2 YFSETQ. J was trimmed by 1 base and V by 0 bases; bases with no gene match: 6. The CDR3 spells CASSLAEGARNTEAFF. CDR3 nucleotides: TGCGCCAGCAGCTTGGCCGAGGGGGCGAGGAACACTGAAGCTTTCTTT. The variable domain in full, with the rest retrieved from reference TRBV5-1 and TRBJ1-1, is KAGVTQTPRYLIKTRGQQVTLSCSPISGHRSVSWYQQTPGQGLQFLFEYFSETQRNKGNFPGRFSGRQFSNSRSEMNVSTLELGDSALYLCASSLAEGARNTEAFFGQGTRLTVV.

The chain carries TRBV6-1 and TRBJ2-1; 11 bases agree with TRBD2. This CDR3 comprises 15 residues. Germline lookup yields CDR1 MNHNS and CDR2 SASEGT. V lost 10 bases, J lost 0 bases, and 5 bases stayed unmatched. CDR3 in amino acids: CATLAGGNSYNEQFF. The CDR3 coding sequence is TGTGCCACCTTAGCGGGAGGGAACTCCTACAATGAGCAGTTCTTC.

The chain joins TRBV13 to TRBJ2-7; tentative D call: TRBD1 (6 bases). V was pared by 0 bases and J by 6 bases, with 27 bases between. In germline, CDR1 is PRHDT, CDR2 FYEKMQ (reference sequence). CDR3 size: 19 residues. CDR3 region: CASSLGRGQPEPGRSEQYF. The DNA of the CDR3 is TGTGCCAGCAGCTTAGGAAGGGGACAACCCGAGCCAGGACGCTCCGAGCAGTACTTC.

The V gene is TRBV6-1, the J gene TRBJ2-7, with unresolved D. V lost 1 base to trimming and J lost 2 bases, with 12 bases between them. This CDR3 contains 15 residues. CDR1 is MNHNS, CDR2 SASEGT, per germline. This chain's CDR3 is CASSEGPGPTYEQYF. The CDR3 DNA reads TGTGCCAGCAGTGAAGGCCCAGGCCCAACCTACGAGCAGTACTTC.